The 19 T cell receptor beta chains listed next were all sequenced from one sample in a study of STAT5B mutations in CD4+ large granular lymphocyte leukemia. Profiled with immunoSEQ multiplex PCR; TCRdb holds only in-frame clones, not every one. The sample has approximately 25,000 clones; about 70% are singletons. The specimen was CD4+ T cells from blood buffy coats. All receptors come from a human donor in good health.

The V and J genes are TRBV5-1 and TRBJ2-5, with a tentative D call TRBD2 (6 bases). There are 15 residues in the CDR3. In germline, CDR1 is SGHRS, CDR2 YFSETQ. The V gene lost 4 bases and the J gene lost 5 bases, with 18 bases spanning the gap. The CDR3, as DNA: TGCGCCAGCAGCCGCCTGGGCTCGGGGGTGGAGACCCAGTACTTC. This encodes CASSRLGSGVETQYF.

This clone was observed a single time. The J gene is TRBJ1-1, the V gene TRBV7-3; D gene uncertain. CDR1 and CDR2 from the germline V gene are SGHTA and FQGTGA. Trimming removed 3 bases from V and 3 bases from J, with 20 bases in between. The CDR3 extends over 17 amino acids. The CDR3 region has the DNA TGTGCCAGCAGCTTGGTGGCCGGCGGAACCTGGGACACTGAAGCTTTCTTT. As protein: CASSLVAGGTWDTEAFF.

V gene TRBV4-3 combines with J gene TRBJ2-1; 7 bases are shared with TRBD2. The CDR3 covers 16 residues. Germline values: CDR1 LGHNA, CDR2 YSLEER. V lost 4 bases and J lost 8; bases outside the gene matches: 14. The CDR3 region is CASSPLTVAGVHEQFF. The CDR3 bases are TGCGCCAGCAGCCCCCTCACGGTAGCGGGTGTCCATGAGCAGTTCTTC.

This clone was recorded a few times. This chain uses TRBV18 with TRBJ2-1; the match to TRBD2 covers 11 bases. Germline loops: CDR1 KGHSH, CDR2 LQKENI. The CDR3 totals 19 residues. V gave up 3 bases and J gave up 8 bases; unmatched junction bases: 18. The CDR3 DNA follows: TGTGCCAGCTCACCCCCGAACGGACTAGCGGGTACCCGGAAGGATGAGCAGTTCTTC. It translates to CASSPPNGLAGTRKDEQFF.

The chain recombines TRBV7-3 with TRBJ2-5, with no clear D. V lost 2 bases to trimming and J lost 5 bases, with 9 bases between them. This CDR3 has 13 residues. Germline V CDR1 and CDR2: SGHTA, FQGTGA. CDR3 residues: CASSLARLETQYF. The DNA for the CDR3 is TGTGCCAGCAGCTTAGCCCGCCTGGAGACCCAGTACTTC.

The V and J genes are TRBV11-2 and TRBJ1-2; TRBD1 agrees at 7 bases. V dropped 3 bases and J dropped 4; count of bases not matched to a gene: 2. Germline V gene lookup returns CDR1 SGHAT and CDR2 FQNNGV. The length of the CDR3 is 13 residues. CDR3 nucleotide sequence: TGTGCCAGCAGCTTCGCAGGGGGCTATGGCTACACCTTC. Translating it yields CASSFAGGYGYTF.

CDR3 sequence: CASSYDPSSGNTIYF. As DNA, the CDR3 is TGTGCCAGCAGTTACGACCCCAGCTCTGGAAACACCATATATTTT. This chain uses TRBV6-5 with TRBJ1-3; D gene uncertain. This CDR3 spans 15 amino acids. V was shortened by 2 bases and J by 0 bases, with 8 bases between the two germline ends. The germline CDR1 and CDR2 sequences are MNHEY and SVGAGI.

This chain's CDR3 is CASSLMAATNEKLFF. The CDR3 coding sequence is TGTGCCAGCAGTTTAATGGCGGCAACTAATGAAAAACTGTTTTTT. This chain joins TRBV27 and TRBJ1-4, with unresolved D. Germline V gene lookup returns CDR1 MNHEY and CDR2 SMNVEV (reference sequence). Trimming took 2 bases from V and 0 from J, leaving 7 bases between them. The CDR3 sequence is 15 residues long.

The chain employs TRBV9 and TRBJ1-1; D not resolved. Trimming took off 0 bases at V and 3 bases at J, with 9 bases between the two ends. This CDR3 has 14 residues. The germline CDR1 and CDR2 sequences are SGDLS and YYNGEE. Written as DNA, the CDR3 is TGTGCCAGCAGCGTAGGGCAGGACTACACTGAAGCTTTCTTT. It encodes CASSVGQDYTEAFF.

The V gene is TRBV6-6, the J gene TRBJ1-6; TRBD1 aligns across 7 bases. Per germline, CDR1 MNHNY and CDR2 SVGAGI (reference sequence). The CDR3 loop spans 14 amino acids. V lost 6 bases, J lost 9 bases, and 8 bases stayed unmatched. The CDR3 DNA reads TGTGCCAGCAGCCAGGGACAGTCCGCTTCACCCCTCCACTTT. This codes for CASSQGQSASPLHF.

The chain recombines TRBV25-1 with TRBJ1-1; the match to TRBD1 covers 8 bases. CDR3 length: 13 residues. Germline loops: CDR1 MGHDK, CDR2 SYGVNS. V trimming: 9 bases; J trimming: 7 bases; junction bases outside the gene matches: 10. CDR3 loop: CASTFGQGFEAFF. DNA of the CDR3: TGTGCCAGTACATTCGGACAGGGTTTTGAAGCTTTCTTT.

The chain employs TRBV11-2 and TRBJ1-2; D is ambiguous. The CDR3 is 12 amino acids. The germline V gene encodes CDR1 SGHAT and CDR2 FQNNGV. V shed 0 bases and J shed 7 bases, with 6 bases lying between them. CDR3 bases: TGTGCCAGCAGCTTAGATTGGGGTGGCTACACCTTC. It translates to CASSLDWGGYTF.

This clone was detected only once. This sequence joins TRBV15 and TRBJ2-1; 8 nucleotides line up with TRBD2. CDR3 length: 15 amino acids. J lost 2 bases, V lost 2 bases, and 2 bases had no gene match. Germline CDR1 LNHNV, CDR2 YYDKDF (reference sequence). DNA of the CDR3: TGTGCCACCAGCAGATCCGGGAGGGCCTACAATGAGCAGTTCTTC. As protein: CATSRSGRAYNEQFF. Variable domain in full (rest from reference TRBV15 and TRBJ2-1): DAMVIQNPRYQVTQFGKPVTLSCSQTLNHNVMYWYQQKSSQAPKLLFHYYDKDFNNEADTPDNFQSRRPNTSFCFLDIRSPGLGDTAMYLCATSRSGRAYNEQFFGPGTRLTVL.

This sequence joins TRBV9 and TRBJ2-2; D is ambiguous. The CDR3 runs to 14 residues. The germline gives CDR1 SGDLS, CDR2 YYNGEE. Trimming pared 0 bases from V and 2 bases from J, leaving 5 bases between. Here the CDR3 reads CASSVAGNTGELFF. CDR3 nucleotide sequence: TGTGCCAGCAGCGTAGCTGGAAACACCGGGGAGCTGTTTTTT.

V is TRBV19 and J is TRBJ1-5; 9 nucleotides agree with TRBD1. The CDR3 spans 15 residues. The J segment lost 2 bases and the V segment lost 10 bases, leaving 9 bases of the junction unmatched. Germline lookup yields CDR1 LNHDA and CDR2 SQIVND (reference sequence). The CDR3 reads CATAPGQGRNQPQHF. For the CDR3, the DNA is TGTGCCACCGCTCCGGGACAGGGACGCAATCAGCCCCAGCATTTT.

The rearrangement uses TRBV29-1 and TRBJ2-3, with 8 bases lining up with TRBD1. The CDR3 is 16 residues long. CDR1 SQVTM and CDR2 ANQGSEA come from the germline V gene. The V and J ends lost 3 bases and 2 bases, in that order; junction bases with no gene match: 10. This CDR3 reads CSVEKRQGTITDTQYF. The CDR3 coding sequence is TGCAGCGTTGAGAAACGACAGGGGACCATCACAGATACGCAGTATTTT.

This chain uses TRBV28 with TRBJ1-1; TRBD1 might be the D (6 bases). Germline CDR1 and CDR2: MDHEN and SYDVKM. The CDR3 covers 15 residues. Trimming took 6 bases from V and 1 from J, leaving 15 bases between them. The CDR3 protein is CASRTRQATNTEAFF. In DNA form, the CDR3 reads TGTGCCAGCAGAACCCGACAGGCGACGAACACTGAAGCTTTCTTT.

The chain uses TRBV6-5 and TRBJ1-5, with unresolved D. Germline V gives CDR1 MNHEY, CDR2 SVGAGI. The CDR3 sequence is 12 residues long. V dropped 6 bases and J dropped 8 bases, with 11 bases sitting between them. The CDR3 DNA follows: TGTGCCAGCAGGAGGAGATACGAGCCCCAGCATTTT. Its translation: CASRRRYEPQHF.

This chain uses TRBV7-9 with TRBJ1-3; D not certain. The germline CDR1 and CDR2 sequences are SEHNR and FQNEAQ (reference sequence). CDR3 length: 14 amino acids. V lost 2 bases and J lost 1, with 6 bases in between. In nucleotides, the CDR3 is TGTGCCAGCAGCTTACGGGGTTCTGGAAACACCATATATTTT. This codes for CASSLRGSGNTIYF.